These 26 T cell receptor beta chains share one sample of origin, sequenced in a study of blood T cell repertoires in COVID-19. Here immunoSEQ multiplex PCR was the method, and the copy in TCRdb shows in-frame clones only, minus some. The sample lists roughly 15,000 clones, under 95% seen once, with less than 5% in the top ten. Sequencing was done on a sample of peripheral blood. The source is a man aged 60 to 69 with active COVID-19.

The V call is TRBV7-9, the J call TRBJ2-5; D remains unclear. CDR3 size: 14 residues. Per germline, CDR1 SEHNR and CDR2 FQNEAQ (reference sequence). Trimming cost V 3 bases and J 2 bases, with 10 bases left between them. CDR3 coding DNA: TGTGCCAGCAGCTTGTCGCAGGTACAAGAGACCCAGTACTTC. Its translation: CASSLSQVQETQYF.

The chain employs TRBV29-1 and TRBJ2-1, with D tentatively TRBD1 (5 bases). Germline values: CDR1 SQVTM, CDR2 ANQGSEA. This CDR3 has 13 amino acids. V gave up 4 bases and J gave up 5 bases, with 12 bases separating them. The CDR3 DNA follows: TGCAGCGTTGGTTTCAGGGCAGACAATGAGCAGTTCTTC. This translates into CSVGFRADNEQFF.

The chain has TRBV5-6 and TRBJ2-3; 10 nucleotides agree with TRBD2. Germline V gene lookup returns CDR1 SGHDT and CDR2 YYEEEE. V dropped 0 bases and J dropped 0; count of bases not matched to a gene: 10. CDR3 length: 19 amino acids. The CDR3 nucleotides are TGTGCCAGCAGCTTGGGGCGGGCTAGCGGGGGCACCAGCACAGATACGCAGTATTTT. Translated, it gives CASSLGRASGGTSTDTQYF.

The chain joins TRBV24-1 to TRBJ1-1; a weak D match, TRBD1 (5 bases). V dropped 2 bases and J dropped 5 bases, with 11 bases sitting between them. The CDR3 totals 14 residues. Germline CDR1 KGHDR, CDR2 SFDVKD. DNA of the CDR3: TGTGCCACCAGTGATTCAGGGTCGAAGACTGAAGCTTTCTTT. As protein: CATSDSGSKTEAFF.

The genes are TRBV15 and TRBJ2-3, with a tentative D call TRBD2 (6 bases). V was trimmed by 9 bases and J by 1 base, leaving 14 bases between them. Germline CDR1 and CDR2: LNHNV and YYDKDF (reference sequence). CDR3 size: 14 residues. This chain's CDR3 is CATTSGSRTDTQYF. The CDR3 nucleotides read TGTGCCACAACGAGCGGGTCCCGCACAGATACGCAGTATTTT. The whole variable domain, filled in from reference TRBV15 and TRBJ2-3, reads DAMVIQNPRYQVTQFGKPVTLSCSQTLNHNVMYWYQQKSSQAPKLLFHYYDKDFNNEADTPDNFQSRRPNTSFCFLDIRSPGLGDTAMYLCATTSGSRTDTQYFGPGTRLTVL.

The sample holds one count of this clone. This chain joins TRBV5-4 and TRBJ1-1; possible D gene TRBD1, 5 bases. Trimming took off 4 bases at V and 0 bases at J, with 13 bases between the two ends. CDR3 length equals 15 residues. Germline CDR1 reads SGHNT; CDR2 reads YYREEE (reference sequence). The CDR3 nucleotides read TGTGCCAGCAGCCCGAACGGGGGAATGAACACTGAAGCTTTCTTT. Its protein product is CASSPNGGMNTEAFF.

J is TRBJ1-2 and V is TRBV28; a weak D match, TRBD1 (6 bases). V was shortened by 8 bases and J by 4 bases, with 17 bases between the two germline ends. The germline V gene has CDR1 MDHEN and CDR2 SYDVKM. The CDR3 runs 14 residues. In DNA, the CDR3 is TGTGCCAGCGGGACCCCAACAGGGAGCTATGGCTACACCTTC. Translating it yields CASGTPTGSYGYTF.

J is TRBJ1-6 and V is TRBV9; the match to TRBD1 covers 8 bases. Losses at the gene ends were 3 bases for V and 6 bases for J; bases not matched to a gene: 8. Germline V gene sequence: CDR1 SGDLS, CDR2 YYNGEE. This CDR3 comprises 16 residues. The CDR3 region is CASSADPRGPNSPLHF. The DNA of the CDR3 is TGTGCCAGCAGCGCGGACCCCAGGGGGCCTAATTCACCCCTCCACTTT.

The chain combines TRBV6-5 with TRBJ2-6, with D unclear. The CDR3 is 15 amino acids. V was pared by 6 bases and J by 0 bases, with 9 bases between. CDR1 is MNHEY, CDR2 SVGAGI, per germline. CDR3 sequence (DNA): TGTGCCAGCAGCTCACTAAGCTCTGGGGCCAACGTCCTGACTTTC. Translation gives CASSSLSSGANVLTF.

This chain joins TRBV19 and TRBJ2-2; D is possibly TRBD1 (6 bases). Trimming removed 1 base at V and 4 bases at J, with 10 bases between. CDR3 length: 15 amino acids. CDR1 and CDR2 (germline): LNHDA, SQIVND (reference sequence). The CDR3 spells CASSIVTGSTGELFF. CDR3 bases: TGTGCCAGTAGTATAGTGACAGGTTCCACCGGGGAGCTGTTTTTT.

V and J are TRBV7-2 and TRBJ2-7; no firm D call. V lost 3 bases, J lost 4 bases, and 7 bases lay in between. The CDR3 sequence is 12 residues long. Germline lookup yields CDR1 SGHTA and CDR2 FQGNSA. The CDR3 reads CASSLRTYEQYF. As DNA, the CDR3 is TGTGCCAGCAGCTTGCGTACGTACGAGCAGTACTTC.

This chain joins TRBV7-8 and TRBJ1-5; D is uncertain. CDR3 length: 15 residues. The germline V gene encodes CDR1 SGHVS and CDR2 FQNEAQ. The germline V and J ends were trimmed by 1 base and 7 bases, with 14 bases remaining between them. For the CDR3, the DNA is TGTGCCAGCAGCTTAGGGGGTCATAGCGGCCAGCCCCAGCATTTT. Its protein is CASSLGGHSGQPQHF.

The V call is TRBV6-2 or TRBV6-3, the J call TRBJ2-3; D perhaps matches TRBD2 (7 bases). Trimming removed 2 bases at V and 2 bases at J, with 8 bases between. The CDR3 has 14 amino acids. Germline loops: CDR1 MNHEY, CDR2 SVGEGT. CDR3 sequence: CASSYGGATDTQYF. For the CDR3, the DNA is TGTGCCAGCAGTTACGGGGGGGCCACAGATACGCAGTATTTT.

The chain employs TRBV24-1 and TRBJ2-3; D remains ambiguous. V was trimmed by 2 bases and J by 3 bases, leaving 5 bases between them. CDR1 KGHDR and CDR2 SFDVKD come from the germline V gene. The CDR3 extends over 13 amino acids. The CDR3 nucleotides read TGTGCCACCAGTGATTGGCGGACAGATACGCAGTATTTT. It encodes CATSDWRTDTQYF.

The V call is TRBV7-9, the J call TRBJ2-5, with 14 bases matching TRBD2. This CDR3 is 17 amino acids long. The germline V gene encodes CDR1 SEHNR and CDR2 FQNEAQ (reference sequence). V lost 5 bases, J lost 4 bases, and 9 bases stayed unmatched. In nucleotides, the CDR3 is TGTGCCAGCAGCCCGGGACTAGCGGGGGTCCGACCAGAGACCCAGTACTTC. Translation: CASSPGLAGVRPETQYF.

The V call is TRBV5-6, the J call TRBJ2-6; no clear D. The germline V and J ends were trimmed by 7 bases and 5 bases, with 22 bases remaining between them. This CDR3 is 17 amino acids long. Germline V gene data show CDR1 as SGHDT and CDR2 as YYEEEE. CDR3 coding DNA: TGTGCCAGCCGAGTGAACAATAGTCACAGTCGGGCCAACGTCCTGACTTTC. Its protein is CASRVNNSHSRANVLTF.

This chain uses TRBV2 with TRBJ2-5; the match to TRBD2 covers 12 bases. Per the germline V gene, CDR1 is SNHLY and CDR2 is FYNNEI. CDR3 size: 16 residues. V shed 5 bases, J shed 5 bases, and the junction held 9 bases outside the gene matches. The CDR3 here is CASSFYSLAGGETQYF. The CDR3 nucleotides are TGTGCCAGCAGTTTTTATAGTCTAGCGGGGGGGGAGACCCAGTACTTC.

In this sample, this clone turned up a few times. As DNA, the CDR3 is TGTGCCAGCAGTGCGATCAAGGGAGGGGGGTTTTCCGAGCAGTACTTC. Residues: CASSAIKGGGFSEQYF. V is TRBV27 and J is TRBJ2-7; a possible D gene is TRBD2 (7 bases). There are 16 residues in the CDR3. The germline V and J ends were trimmed by 5 bases and 6 bases, with 23 bases remaining between them. Germline V CDR1 and CDR2: MNHEY, SMNVEV (reference sequence).

The genes are TRBV7-9 and TRBJ2-1; 10 nucleotides align to TRBD2. Germline V CDR1 and CDR2: SEHNR, FQNEAQ (reference sequence). V dropped 5 bases and J dropped 9; count of bases not matched to a gene: 10. The CDR3 has 15 residues. The CDR3 DNA is TGTGCCAGCAGCACCGGGACTAGCGAGTCCAGTGAGCAGTTCTTC. Protein product: CASSTGTSESSEQFF. Complete variable domain (other parts from reference TRBV7-9 and TRBJ2-1): DTGVSQNPRHKITKRGQNVTFRCDPISEHNRLYWYRQTLGQGPEFLTYFQNEAQLEKSRLLSDRFSAERPKGSFSTLEIQRTEQGDSAMYLCASSTGTSESSEQFFGPGTRLTVL.

The V gene is TRBV18, the J gene TRBJ2-5, with no clear D. CDR3 length: 14 residues. The V end lost 1 base, the J end lost 5 bases, and 11 bases lay between the germline ends. CDR1 KGHSH and CDR2 LQKENI come from the germline V gene. The CDR3 DNA follows: TGTGCCAGCTCACCACGGTCTAGATACGAGACCCAGTACTTC. It translates to CASSPRSRYETQYF.

The CDR3 here is CASSQDRELNTEAFF. The CDR3 region has the DNA TGCGCCAGCAGCCAGGACAGGGAACTGAACACTGAAGCTTTCTTT. V usage is TRBV4-1 and J usage is TRBJ1-1; TRBD1 matches at 8 bases. V gave up 3 bases and J gave up 0 bases; unmatched junction bases: 3. This CDR3 is 15 amino acids long. CDR1 MGHRA and CDR2 YSYEKL come from the germline V gene.

V usage is TRBV4-1 and J usage is TRBJ1-2; tentative D call: TRBD1 (5 bases). The germline V gene has CDR1 MGHRA and CDR2 YSYEKL. The CDR3 contains 15 residues. V shed 1 base and J shed 8 bases, with 17 bases lying between them. The CDR3 here is CASSQVGAGTWGYTF. CDR3 nucleotide sequence: TGCGCCAGCAGCCAAGTTGGGGCGGGGACGTGGGGCTACACCTTC.

The chain employs TRBV27 and TRBJ1-5, with D maybe TRBD1 (5 bases). The germline V gene encodes CDR1 MNHEY and CDR2 SMNVEV (reference sequence). Trimming cost V 0 bases and J 7 bases, with 13 bases left between them. The CDR3 runs to 15 residues. The CDR3 spells CASSLSRTLAQPQHF. The CDR3 DNA reads as TGTGCCAGCAGTTTATCGAGGACACTGGCCCAGCCCCAGCATTTT.

The V gene is TRBV2, the J gene TRBJ2-7; 8 bases are shared with TRBD2. Germline V gene sequence: CDR1 SNHLY, CDR2 FYNNEI. Trimming took 3 bases from V and 4 from J; bases not matched to a gene: 5. The CDR3 extends over 14 amino acids. CDR3 bases: TGTGCCAGCAGTGACCGCCCGGGGGGGTACGAGCAGTACTTC. This sequence encodes CASSDRPGGYEQYF.

V gene TRBV6-2 or TRBV6-3 combines with J gene TRBJ2-7; 11 nucleotides match TRBD2. The ends lost 2 bases at V and 3 bases at J; junction bases unmatched: 12. Germline CDR1 is MNHEY and CDR2 is SVGEGT. There are 18 residues in the CDR3. The chain's CDR3 is CASSYRVASGGLDYEQYF. DNA for the CDR3: TGTGCCAGCAGTTACAGGGTGGCTAGCGGGGGGCTAGACTACGAGCAGTACTTC.

The chain has TRBV27 and TRBJ2-1; weak D call: TRBD2 (6 bases). Germline lookup yields CDR1 MNHEY and CDR2 SMNVEV (reference sequence). V was trimmed by 4 bases and J by 7 bases, leaving 11 bases between them. The CDR3 sequence is 13 residues long. The CDR3 reads CASSSLLANEQFF. CDR3 DNA: TGTGCCAGCAGTTCGTTACTAGCAAATGAGCAGTTCTTC.